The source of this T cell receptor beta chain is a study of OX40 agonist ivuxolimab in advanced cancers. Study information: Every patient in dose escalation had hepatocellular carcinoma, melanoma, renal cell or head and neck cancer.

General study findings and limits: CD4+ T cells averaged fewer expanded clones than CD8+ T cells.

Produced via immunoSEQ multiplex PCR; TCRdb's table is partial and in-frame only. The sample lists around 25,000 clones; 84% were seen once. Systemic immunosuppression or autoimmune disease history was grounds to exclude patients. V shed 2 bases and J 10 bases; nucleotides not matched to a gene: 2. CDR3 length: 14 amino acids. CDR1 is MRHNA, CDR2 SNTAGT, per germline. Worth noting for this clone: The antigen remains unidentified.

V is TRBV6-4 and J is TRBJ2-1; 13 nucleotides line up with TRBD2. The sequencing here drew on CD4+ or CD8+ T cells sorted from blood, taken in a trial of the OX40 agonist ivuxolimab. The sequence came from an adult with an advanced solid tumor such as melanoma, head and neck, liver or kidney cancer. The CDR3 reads CASSDGLAGAEQFF. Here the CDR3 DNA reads TGTGCCAGCAGTGACGGACTAGCGGGAGCCGAGCAGTTCTTC.